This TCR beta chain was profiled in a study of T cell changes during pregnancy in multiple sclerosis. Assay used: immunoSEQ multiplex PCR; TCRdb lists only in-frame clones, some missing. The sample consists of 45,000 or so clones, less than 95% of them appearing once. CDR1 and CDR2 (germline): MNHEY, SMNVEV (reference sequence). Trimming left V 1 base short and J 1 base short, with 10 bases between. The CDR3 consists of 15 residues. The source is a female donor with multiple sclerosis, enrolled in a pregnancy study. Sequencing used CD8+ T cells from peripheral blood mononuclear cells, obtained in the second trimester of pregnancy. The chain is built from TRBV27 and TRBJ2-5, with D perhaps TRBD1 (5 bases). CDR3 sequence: CASSLFGRVQETQYF. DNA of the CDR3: TGTGCCAGCAGTTTATTCGGCAGGGTCCAAGAGACCCAGTACTTC.